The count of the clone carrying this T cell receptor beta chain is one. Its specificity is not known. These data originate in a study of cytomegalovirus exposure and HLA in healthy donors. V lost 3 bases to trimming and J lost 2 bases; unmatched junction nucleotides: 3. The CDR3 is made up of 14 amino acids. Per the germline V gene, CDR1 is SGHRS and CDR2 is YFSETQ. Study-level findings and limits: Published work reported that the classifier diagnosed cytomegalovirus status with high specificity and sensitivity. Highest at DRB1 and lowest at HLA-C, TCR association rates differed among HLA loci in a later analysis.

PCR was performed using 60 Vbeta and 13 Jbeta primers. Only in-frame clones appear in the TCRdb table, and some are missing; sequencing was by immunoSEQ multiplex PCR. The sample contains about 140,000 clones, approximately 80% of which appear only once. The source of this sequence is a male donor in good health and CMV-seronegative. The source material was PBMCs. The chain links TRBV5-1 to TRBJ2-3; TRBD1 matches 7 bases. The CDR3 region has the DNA TGCGCCAGCAGCTCCGGACAGGACACAGATACGCAGTATTTT. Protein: CASSSGQDTDTQYF.